The source of this T cell receptor (beta chain) is a study of T cell changes during pregnancy in multiple sclerosis. Turning to this clone: Sequence at one end of the junction differs from germline and may be a read error.

This table comes from immunoSEQ multiplex PCR, and its TCRdb copy is limited to in-frame clones, with some not included. The data show tens of thousands of clones, approximately 90% seen once. This CDR3 has 13 amino acids. Germline values: CDR1 MNHEY, CDR2 SVGAGI. The TCR was taken from a female donor in good health, enrolled as a control in a pregnancy study. Sequenced here: peripheral blood, sampled in the second trimester of pregnancy. J is TRBJ2-1 and V is TRBV6-5, with TRBD2 as a possible D gene (5 bases). CDR3 nucleotide sequence: TGTGCCAGCAGTTACGCTAGCTACCATGAGCAGTTCTTC. The encoded protein is CASSYASYHEQFF.